Included here is one T cell receptor beta chain sequence, with context. The sample belongs to a study of shared clonotypes between healthy human individuals. The method was immunoSEQ multiplex PCR; TCRdb's version includes in-frame clones alone and lacks a portion of them. Of about 2.4 million clones listed, over 85% are singletons. The donor cohort consisted entirely of Caucasian adults residing in Nashville, Tennessee. The CDR3 sequence is 16 residues long. CDR1 is SGHRS, CDR2 YFSETQ, per germline. With 2 bases removed from V and 4 bases from J, the gap between germline ends came to 18 bases. The rearrangement links TRBV5-1 to TRBJ1-2, with TRBD1 as a possible D gene (5 bases). This clonotype originated in a man younger than 35 in good health. Some clones in this sample may be carry-over from other donors' samples. The sample was naive CD4+ T cells from PBMCs. The subset is: CD45RA+ positively selected. The CDR3 is CASSLDGQGPLYGYTF. In DNA, the CDR3 is TGCGCCAGCAGCTTAGATGGGCAGGGACCCCTCTATGGCTACACCTTC.